The clone carrying this T cell receptor beta chain was counted only a few times. Its target is not known. Sequenced by immunoSEQ multiplex PCR; TCRdb stores in-frame clones only, minus some. The sample holds fewer than 50,000 clones, approximately 83% seen once. This sample stems from a study of T cells in localized non-small cell lung cancer. Findings and limits, study-wide: Of the top 100 tumor clones, median around 60 were in adjacent lung, 25 to 35 among its top 100. Analysis by sequencing included only one tumor region, so heterogeneity remains possible. Adjacent uninvolved lung had the highest clonality, suggesting focused antigen responses. Greater blood T cell density accompanied longer overall survival.

CDR1 is ENHRY, CDR2 SYGVKD, per germline. This CDR3 is built from 15 residues. The ends were cut back, 7 bases at V and 8 bases at J, with 23 bases in the middle. The receptor was derived from a man aged 35 to 69 with stage II lung adenocarcinoma. The source material was PBMCs, sampled before any cancer treatment. The chain uses TRBV10-3 and TRBJ1-2; weak D call: TRBD1 (6 bases). CDR3 sequence (DNA): TGTGCCATCAATAATCTATGGGACACCACCAGGGGCTACACCTTC. It yields the protein CAINNLWDTTRGYTF.